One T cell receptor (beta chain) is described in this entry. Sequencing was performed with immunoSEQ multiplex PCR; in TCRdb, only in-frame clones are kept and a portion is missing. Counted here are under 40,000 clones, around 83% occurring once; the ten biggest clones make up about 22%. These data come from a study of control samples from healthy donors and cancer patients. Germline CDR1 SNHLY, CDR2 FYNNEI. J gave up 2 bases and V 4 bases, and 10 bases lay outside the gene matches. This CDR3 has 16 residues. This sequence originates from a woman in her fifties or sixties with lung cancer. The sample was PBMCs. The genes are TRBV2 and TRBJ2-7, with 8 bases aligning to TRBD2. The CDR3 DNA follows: TGTGCCAGCAGTGGGGGCTTGGGTAGCGGGACCTACGAGCAGTACTTC. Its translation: CASSGGLGSGTYEQYF. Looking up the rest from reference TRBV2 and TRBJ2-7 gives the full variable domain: EPEVTQTPSHQVTQMGQEVILRCVPISNHLYFYWYRQILGQKVEFLVSFYNNEISEKSEIFDDQFSVERPDGSNFTLKIRSTKLEDSAMYFCASSGGLGSGTYEQYFGPGTRLTVT.